The clone carrying this TCR beta chain has a count of ten or more. What it recognizes is unknown. This specimen belongs to a study of T-cell reconstitution after alpha-beta-depleted transplantation in children. General study points: Two months or so post-transplant, alpha-beta T cells reportedly derived from several hundred expanded graft clones.

Unique molecular identifiers were used to barcode this TCRbeta library. TCRdb independently ran MiXCR on the PCR reads; one entry per CDR3 protein. The repertoire has about 98,000 distinct CDR3 sequences, 4.5% to 7.5% of them found once; the top ten carry roughly 5.5%. The CDR3 is 14 amino acids. Germline loops: CDR1 MGHDK, CDR2 SYGVNS. Trimming shortened V by 0 bases and J by 5 bases, and 10 bases separated the two germline ends. This chain uses TRBV25-1 with TRBJ2-5; D possibly corresponds to TRBD2 (5 bases). Sequences were derived from PBMCs, mostly from graft donor cells, sampled 60 days after TCRalphabeta/CD19-depleted stem cell transplant. This clonotype was obtained from a female patient aged 2-15 years who had a stem cell transplant for Fanconi anemia, so the T cells may come from the graft donor. DNA for the CDR3: TGTGCCAGCAGTGAATACGGGGTCGGGGAGACCCAGTACTTC. It codes for CASSEYGVGETQYF. Full variable domain (remainder filled in from reference TRBV25-1 and TRBJ2-5): EADIYQTPRYLVIGTGKKITLECSQTMGHDKMYWYQQDPGMELHLIHYSYGVNSTEKGDLSSESTVSRIRTEHFPLTLESARPSHTSQYLCASSEYGVGETQYFGPGTRLLVL.